This passage covers 18 T cell receptor beta chains from one sample sequenced in a study of T cells after yellow fever vaccination. TCRdb re-called the 5' RACE reads with MiXCR, one entry per CDR3 protein. The sample includes fewer than 450,000 distinct CDR3 sequences, less than 9.5% of them seen just once. The sequencing used PBMCs, collected more than 40 days after the first yellow fever vaccination. The receptors shown here come from a young man who received the YFV17D yellow fever vaccine.

This clonotype was counted between two and nine times. This chain links TRBV4-3 with TRBJ2-2, with 8 bases fitting TRBD1. Germline CDR1 and CDR2: LGHNA and YSLEER. This CDR3 comprises 15 residues. With 4 bases clipped from V and 7 bases from J, the junction kept 8 bases outside the gene matches. CDR3 DNA: TGCGCCAGCAGCCTTACAGGGGGTTATGGCGGGGAGCTGTTTTTT. Its translation is CASSLTGGYGGELFF.

In this sample, this clonotype turned up a few times. The V call is TRBV5-4, the J call TRBJ2-5, with 8 bases matching TRBD1. From germline, CDR1 is SGHNT and CDR2 YYREEE (reference sequence). V dropped 9 bases and J dropped 1; count of bases not matched to a gene: 5. The length of the CDR3 is 13 residues. CDR3 amino acids: CATDRGSQETQYF. The CDR3 nucleotides are TGTGCCACCGACAGGGGCAGCCAAGAGACCCAGTACTTC.

The V call is TRBV4-1, the J call TRBJ1-2; no clear D gene. The V end was cut by 6 bases, the J end by 8 bases, with 10 bases between. Germline V gene data show CDR1 as MGHRA and CDR2 as YSYEKL. CDR3 length: 11 residues. The CDR3 DNA is TGCGCCAGCAGAGCGGTTGACGGCTACACCTTC. The encoded protein is CASRAVDGYTF.

The rearrangement joins TRBV4-2 to TRBJ2-2; D is perhaps TRBD2 (5 bases). V lost 1 base, J lost 1 base, and 10 bases lay in between. This CDR3 is 16 amino acids long. Germline CDR1 is LGHNA and CDR2 is YNFKEQ. The DNA for the CDR3 is TGTGCCAGCAGCCAAGTAGAGGGCCGGAACACCGGGGAGCTGTTTTTT. Translation: CASSQVEGRNTGELFF.

This clonotype was found a few times. V is TRBV28 and J is TRBJ1-5; no clear D gene. The CDR3 runs to 14 residues. Germline CDR1 and CDR2: MDHEN and SYDVKM. V gave up 1 base and J gave up 8 bases, with 12 bases separating them. CDR3 DNA: TGTGCCAGCAGTTTATATTCAGGCGGCAAGCCCCAGCATTTT. Protein sequence: CASSLYSGGKPQHF. Based on the CDR3 plus reference TRBV28 and TRBJ1-5, the full variable domain is DVKVTQSSRYLVKRTGEKVFLECVQDMDHENMFWYRQDPGLGLRLIYFSYDVKMKEKGDIPEGYSVSREKKERFSLILESASTNQTSMYLCASSLYSGGKPQHFGDGTRLSIL.

The chain links TRBV14 to TRBJ2-7, with a weak D call TRBD2 (5 bases). V shed 1 base and J shed 0 bases, with 16 bases lying between them. The germline gives CDR1 SGHDN, CDR2 FVKESK. This CDR3 spans 17 amino acids. CDR3 DNA sequence: TGTGCCAGCAGCCAAGGTCGGGGTGGACCGAACTCCTACGAGCAGTACGTC. It translates to CASSQGRGGPNSYEQYV.

This clonotype was detected only a few times. The V gene is TRBV27, the J gene TRBJ2-1; 8 bases are shared with TRBD2. The germline gives CDR1 MNHEY, CDR2 SMNVEV (reference sequence). V shed 6 bases, J shed 3 bases, and the junction held 10 bases outside the gene matches. The CDR3 is 16 amino acids. Here the CDR3 DNA reads TGTGCCAGCAGCCCCTGGCGGGCGGGGGGCTACAATGAGCAGTTCTTC. Protein sequence: CASSPWRAGGYNEQFF.

V gene TRBV20-1 combines with J gene TRBJ2-7, with D possibly being TRBD1 (6 bases). V dropped 2 bases and J dropped 2 bases, with 10 bases sitting between them. From germline, CDR1 is DFQATT and CDR2 SNEGSKA (reference sequence). The CDR3 is 13 amino acids. In nucleotides, the CDR3 is TGCAGTGCTAGATCTCAGGGGACCTACGAGCAGTACTTC. This encodes CSARSQGTYEQYF.

The chain has TRBV7-8 and TRBJ2-3; possible D gene TRBD2, 5 bases. The ends were cut back, 2 bases at V and 1 base at J, with 13 bases in the middle. There are 16 residues in the CDR3. Germline loops: CDR1 SGHVS, CDR2 FQNEAQ. DNA of the CDR3: TGTGCCAGCAGCTTACGGTCGAGCGGAGGCACAGATACGCAGTATTTT. Translated, it gives CASSLRSSGGTDTQYF.

This chain joins TRBV4-3 and TRBJ2-3; the D gene is possibly TRBD1 (6 bases). There are 19 residues in the CDR3. Germline V gene lookup returns CDR1 LGHNA and CDR2 YSLEER. V was trimmed by 4 bases and J by 3 bases, leaving 26 bases between them. The CDR3 nucleotides are TGCGCCAGCAGCCCAAAAAAAACACAGGGTACCAGTGTGACAGATACGCAGTATTTT. Residues: CASSPKKTQGTSVTDTQYF.

This clonotype was detected only a few times. The chain links TRBV12-3 or TRBV12-4 to TRBJ1-2; TRBD1 is a possible D gene (5 bases). V dropped 6 bases and J dropped 7 bases, with 21 bases sitting between them. The CDR3 has 15 residues. Here the CDR3 reads CASSPDRPGLSGYTF. In nucleotides, the CDR3 is TGTGCCAGCAGCCCCGACAGACCGGGGCTTAGTGGCTACACCTTC.

This clonotype was picked up a small number of times. The J gene is TRBJ2-1, the V gene TRBV4-3; 11 bases match TRBD1. From germline, CDR1 is LGHNA and CDR2 YSLEER. The length of the CDR3 is 17 residues. The V segment lost 3 bases and the J segment 8 bases; nucleotides outside the gene matches: 12. CDR3 sequence (DNA): TGCGCCAGCAGCCAGGACCACGGACAGGGGGCCGTCGATGAGCAGTTCTTC. It translates to CASSQDHGQGAVDEQFF.

This clonotype was detected many times. Mismatch with germline at one junction end may stem from a read error. V is TRBV7-7 and J is TRBJ2-1; D gene uncertain. The CDR3 spans 13 residues. Germline values: CDR1 SSHAT, CDR2 FNYEAQ (reference sequence). For the CDR3, the DNA is TGTGCTAGCAGCCCGGGCCATGACAATGAGCAGTTCTTC. This encodes CASSPGHDNEQFF.

The gene calls are TRBV15 and TRBJ2-1, with TRBD1 matching 9 bases. After removal of 11 bases from V and 5 bases from J, the junction contained 7 bases not matched to a gene. The CDR3 contains 13 residues. The germline CDR1 and CDR2 sequences are LNHNV and YYDKDF (reference sequence). The CDR3 DNA reads as TGTGCCGTCCGGGACAGGGACCACAATGAGCAGTTCTTC. This gives the protein CAVRDRDHNEQFF.

V and J are TRBV5-5 and TRBJ2-4; 8 nucleotides line up with TRBD2. V was pared by 3 bases and J by 7 bases, with 6 bases of the junction left unmatched. This CDR3 spans 14 amino acids. Germline assignment: CDR1 SGHKS and CDR2 YYEKEE (reference sequence). CDR3 residues: CASSSTTGGNIQYF. In nucleotides, the CDR3 is TGTGCCAGCAGCTCCACGACGGGAGGGAACATTCAGTACTTC.

A few counts support this clonotype. The chain combines TRBV5-1 with TRBJ2-1, with D perhaps TRBD2 (7 bases). The CDR3 consists of 15 residues. Trimming left V 3 bases short and J 10 bases short, with 20 bases between. Germline assignment: CDR1 SGHRS and CDR2 YFSETQ. This chain's CDR3 is CASSYPRGGASEQFF. The CDR3 DNA is TGCGCCAGCAGCTACCCTAGAGGGGGGGCCTCGGAGCAGTTCTTC.

V usage is TRBV6-6 and J usage is TRBJ2-7; weak D call: TRBD1 (6 bases). The germline V and J ends were trimmed by 4 bases and 5 bases, with 9 bases remaining between them. This CDR3 has 12 residues. Per the germline V gene, CDR1 is MNHNY and CDR2 is SVGAGI (reference sequence). CDR3: CASSFTGNEQYF. The CDR3 DNA sequence: TGTGCCAGCAGTTTTACAGGGAACGAGCAGTACTTC.

A few counts support this clonotype. The CDR3 protein is CASSVIRAPTDTQYF. CDR3 nucleotide sequence: TGCGCCAGCAGCGTCATCAGGGCCCCCACAGATACGCAGTATTTT. The V gene is TRBV5-1, the J gene TRBJ2-3; TRBD1 is a possible D gene (5 bases). This CDR3 has 15 residues. V dropped 4 bases and J dropped 2 bases, with 14 bases sitting between them. Germline CDR1 reads SGHRS; CDR2 reads YFSETQ.